Shown below are 12 T cell receptor beta chains from a single sample sequenced in a study of OX40 agonist ivuxolimab in advanced cancers. Some clones are missing from TCRdb's copy, which holds only in-frame ones; the method was immunoSEQ multiplex PCR. Counted here are 89,000 or so clones, 80% to 90% occurring once; the ten biggest clones make up about 0.76%. Sequencing used CD4+ or CD8+ T cells sorted from blood, obtained in a trial of the OX40 agonist ivuxolimab. All receptors derive from an adult with an advanced solid tumor such as melanoma, head and neck, liver or kidney cancer.

The chain employs TRBV5-6 and TRBJ2-1; D gene unclear. There are 12 residues in the CDR3. Trimming pared 4 bases from V and 15 bases from J, leaving 17 bases between. The germline V gene has CDR1 SGHDT and CDR2 YYEEEE. The DNA of the CDR3 is TGTGCCAGCAGCGGGTACTCTAGTTACCGGTTCTTC. This sequence encodes CASSGYSSYRFF.

This chain links TRBV7-9 with TRBJ2-5; D may be TRBD2 (5 bases). This CDR3 is built from 13 residues. Between the trimmed V and J ends, which lost 6 bases and 4 bases, there was a span of 12 bases. Germline V gene sequence: CDR1 SEHNR, CDR2 FQNEAQ (reference sequence). This CDR3 is CASRLLALETQYF. The CDR3 coding sequence is TGTGCCAGCAGACTCTTAGCGTTAGAGACCCAGTACTTC. The full variable domain, with the rest looked up from reference TRBV7-9 and TRBJ2-5, is DTGVSQNPRHKITKRGQNVTFRCDPISEHNRLYWYRQTLGQGPEFLTYFQNEAQLEKSRLLSDRFSAERPKGSFSTLEIQRTEQGDSAMYLCASRLLALETQYFGPGTRLLVL.

CDR3 nucleotide sequence: TGCGCCAGCAGCTTGGGGACTAGCGGGAGGGCGGATACGCAGTATTTT. It yields the protein CASSLGTSGRADTQYF. The V call is TRBV5-1, the J call TRBJ2-3, with 15 bases that match TRBD2. The CDR3 consists of 16 residues. Germline CDR1 reads SGHRS; CDR2 reads YFSETQ. V lost 0 bases to trimming and J lost 6 bases; unmatched junction nucleotides: 2.

This clone has just one count. The gene calls are TRBV9 and TRBJ2-1; TRBD2 is a possible D gene (5 bases). The CDR3 totals 15 residues. Germline lookup yields CDR1 SGDLS and CDR2 YYNGEE. Deletions cut 0 bases from V and 2 bases from J, with 9 bases between. The CDR3 bases are TGTGCCAGCAGCGTAGGGGCGGGCGCCTACAATGAGCAGTTCTTC. Protein: CASSVGAGAYNEQFF.

V usage is TRBV11-2 and J usage is TRBJ2-1; 9 bases agree with TRBD1. CDR1 is SGHAT and CDR2 is FQNNGV in the germline V gene. This CDR3 is 15 amino acids long. V dropped 4 bases and J dropped 7; count of bases not matched to a gene: 8. CDR3 coding DNA: TGTGCCAGCAGCTCGACTGGACAGGGGAGAAATGAGCAGTTCTTC. As protein: CASSSTGQGRNEQFF.

This sequence joins TRBV10-3 and TRBJ2-5, with 7 positions matching TRBD1. With V trimmed by 6 bases and J by 4 bases, 8 bases remained unmatched. Germline V gene sequence: CDR1 ENHRY, CDR2 SYGVKD. The CDR3 has 14 amino acids. The CDR3 protein is CAIRGDRAGETQYF. Written as DNA, the CDR3 is TGTGCCATCAGGGGTGACAGGGCCGGAGAGACCCAGTACTTC.

The chain recombines TRBV6-4 with TRBJ2-2; a weak D match, TRBD1 (6 bases). Per the germline V gene, CDR1 is MRHNA and CDR2 is SNTAGT. V dropped 4 bases and J dropped 5 bases, with 11 bases sitting between them. This CDR3 spans 14 amino acids. The chain's CDR3 is CASSVQDSTGELFF. CDR3 DNA: TGTGCCAGCAGTGTCCAGGACAGTACCGGGGAGCTGTTTTTT.

The chain uses TRBV2 and TRBJ1-1; possible D gene TRBD1, 5 bases. The CDR3 is 14 residues long. The V gene's germline CDR1 is SNHLY and CDR2 FYNNEI. V was pared by 7 bases and J by 4 bases, with 16 bases between. In DNA, the CDR3 is TGTGCCAGCAATTGGGAAATGCAGGGCACTGAAGCTTTCTTT. It encodes CASNWEMQGTEAFF.

The V gene is TRBV9, the J gene TRBJ2-3, with 7 bases aligning to TRBD1. This CDR3 is 14 amino acids long. Germline CDR1 reads SGDLS; CDR2 reads YYNGEE. V lost 4 bases to trimming and J lost 6 bases; unmatched junction nucleotides: 8. CDR3 coding DNA: TGTGCCAGCAGCCCGCGACAGGGTTTGGATACGCAGTATTTT. Its translation is CASSPRQGLDTQYF.

This clone is medium-sized in the sample. The chain combines TRBV7-9 with TRBJ2-7, with D perhaps matching TRBD1 (6 bases). This CDR3 has 12 residues. Trimming took 5 bases from V and 6 from J, leaving 11 bases between them. Germline V CDR1 and CDR2: SEHNR, FQNEAQ (reference sequence). The CDR3 coding sequence is TGTGCCAGCAGCGCACAGGGACGCGAGCAGTACTTC. It codes for CASSAQGREQYF. Drawing the rest from reference TRBV7-9 and TRBJ2-7, the complete variable domain is DTGVSQNPRHKITKRGQNVTFRCDPISEHNRLYWYRQTLGQGPEFLTYFQNEAQLEKSRLLSDRFSAERPKGSFSTLEIQRTEQGDSAMYLCASSAQGREQYFGPGTRLTVT.

V and J are TRBV5-4 and TRBJ1-2; D not resolved. Between the trimmed V and J ends, which lost 1 base and 0 bases, there was a span of 7 bases. The CDR3 spans 14 residues. The V gene's germline CDR1 is SGHNT and CDR2 YYREEE (reference sequence). CDR3 in amino acids: CASSLTAANYGYTF. The CDR3 DNA is TGTGCCAGCAGCTTGACGGCAGCTAACTATGGCTACACCTTC.

This clone showed up just once. The genes are TRBV28 and TRBJ1-4; a weak D match, TRBD1 (6 bases). V was cut by 6 bases and J by 1 base, with 12 bases left in between. The germline gives CDR1 MDHEN, CDR2 SYDVKM. This CDR3 has 15 residues. CDR3: CASRGTGRTNEKLFF. The CDR3 DNA follows: TGTGCCAGCAGGGGCACAGGGAGAACTAATGAAAAACTGTTTTTT.